A single sample is the source of the 12 T cell receptor beta chains below, sequenced in a study of shared clonotypes between healthy human individuals. Profiling relied on immunoSEQ multiplex PCR, and the TCRdb table lists in-frame clones only, not all of them. The data show around 2.5 million clones, roughly 93% seen once. Sequencing was performed on naive CD4+ T cells from PBMCs. As to subset: CD45RA+ positively selected. Receptors originate from a man between 18 and 35 years old in good health. Some clones in this sample may be carry-over from other donors' samples.

The CDR3 protein is CASSPGQGSPFF. CDR3 DNA: TGTGCCAGCAGCCCGGGACAGGGGTCCCCTTTCTTT. The V gene is TRBV7-2, the J gene TRBJ1-1; TRBD1 matches 10 bases. Germline V gene lookup returns CDR1 SGHTA and CDR2 FQGNSA. V gave up 5 bases and J gave up 12 bases; unmatched junction bases: 6. The CDR3 has 12 amino acids.

V is TRBV29-1 and J is TRBJ2-7; possibly TRBD1 for D (6 bases). This CDR3 spans 13 amino acids. CDR1 and CDR2 (germline): SQVTM, ANQGSEA. V lost 7 bases, J lost 2 bases, and 15 bases lay in between. The DNA of the CDR3 is TGCAGCGGCCGGGACACTGGGACCTACGAGCAGTACTTC. This codes for CSGRDTGTYEQYF.

This chain connects TRBV5-1 to TRBJ2-6; D perhaps matches TRBD1 (5 bases). The CDR3 extends over 17 amino acids. The germline gives CDR1 SGHRS, CDR2 YFSETQ. Between the trimmed V and J ends, which lost 2 bases and 0 bases, there was a span of 12 bases. The CDR3 nucleotides are TGCGCCAGCAGCTTTACCCGACAGAGCTCTGGGGCCAACGTCCTGACTTTC. Amino acid sequence: CASSFTRQSSGANVLTF.

The chain has TRBV11-3 and TRBJ2-7, with D unresolved. CDR3 length equals 14 residues. Trimming cost V 0 bases and J 3 bases, with 9 bases left between them. Germline V gene lookup returns CDR1 SGHNT and CDR2 YENEEA. CDR3 DNA sequence: TGTGCCAGCAGCTTAGATCGGTTAGACTACGAGCAGTACTTC. Translation: CASSLDRLDYEQYF.

The gene calls are TRBV9 and TRBJ2-7; D perhaps matches TRBD1 (7 bases). V was shortened by 0 bases and J by 4 bases, with 17 bases between the two germline ends. The CDR3 spans 16 residues. CDR1 is SGDLS, CDR2 YYNGEE, per germline. Here the CDR3 DNA reads TGTGCCAGCAGCGTAGGTGGAGGGGGCGCCGGGTACGAGCAGTACTTC. Translating it yields CASSVGGGGAGYEQYF.

This sequence joins TRBV5-1 and TRBJ1-4; D is ambiguous. The CDR3 extends over 14 amino acids. Germline V gene sequence: CDR1 SGHRS, CDR2 YFSETQ. Trimming removed 4 bases from V and 8 bases from J, with 15 bases in between. CDR3 sequence reads: CASSREGTAEKLFF. The CDR3 nucleotides read TGCGCCAGCAGCCGCGAGGGAACGGCCGAAAAACTGTTTTTT.

With regard to this clone: The identical CDR3 is also encoded by other nucleotide sequences in the sample. The gene calls are TRBV4-2 and TRBJ2-2; D tentatively fits TRBD1 or TRBD2 (5 bases each). This CDR3 comprises 14 residues. Germline V gives CDR1 LGHNA, CDR2 YNFKEQ. Trimming took off 0 bases at V and 5 bases at J, with 7 bases between the two ends. The CDR3 DNA reads as TGTGCCAGCAGCCAAGATGAGGGGACCGGGGAGCTGTTTTTT. This translates into CASSQDEGTGELFF.

The chain recombines TRBV6-5 with TRBJ2-7; D is ambiguous. This CDR3 is built from 13 residues. Trimming took 4 bases from V and 2 from J, leaving 9 bases between them. CDR1 and CDR2 from the germline V gene are MNHEY and SVGAGI. CDR3 bases: TGTGCCAGCAGTTCCAACGATGCCTACGAGCAGTACTTC. Protein sequence: CASSSNDAYEQYF.

This chain joins TRBV28 and TRBJ2-1; 16 nucleotides line up with TRBD2. Unmatched junction bases numbered 3, after V lost 5 bases and J lost 8 bases. CDR3 size: 15 residues. The germline CDR1 and CDR2 sequences are MDHEN and SYDVKM. The CDR3 protein is CASSGGTSGRDEQFF. CDR3 sequence (DNA): TGTGCCAGCAGTGGCGGGACTAGCGGGAGGGATGAGCAGTTCTTC.

This clone was seen a few times. The V call is TRBV19, the J call TRBJ2-5; D gene unclear. Germline V lookup: CDR1 LNHDA, CDR2 SQIVND (reference sequence). CDR3 length: 14 amino acids. Trimming removed 7 bases from V and 7 bases from J, with 19 bases in between. The CDR3: CASTAPGALGTQYF. DNA of the CDR3: TGTGCCAGTACGGCCCCCGGAGCTCTGGGGACCCAGTACTTC.

The chain employs TRBV6-5 and TRBJ1-1; D unclear. Germline V gene sequence: CDR1 MNHEY, CDR2 SVGAGI. CDR3 length equals 13 residues. V lost 10 bases and J 0 bases, leaving 12 bases between the germline ends. CDR3 coding DNA: TGTGCCACGAAGGAGGAAATGAACACTGAAGCTTTCTTT. Its translation: CATKEEMNTEAFF.

J is TRBJ1-2 and V is TRBV5-1; perhaps TRBD1 as D (6 bases). The CDR3 covers 15 residues. Trimming left V 4 bases short and J 4 bases short, with 17 bases between. Germline loops: CDR1 SGHRS, CDR2 YFSETQ. As DNA, the CDR3 is TGCGCCAGCAGCCATTCCCCTGACAGGCTCTATGGCTACACCTTC. Translated, it gives CASSHSPDRLYGYTF. The full variable domain, with the rest looked up from reference TRBV5-1 and TRBJ1-2, is KAGVTQTPRYLIKTRGQQVTLSCSPISGHRSVSWYQQTPGQGLQFLFEYFSETQRNKGNFPGRFSGRQFSNSRSEMNVSTLELGDSALYLCASSHSPDRLYGYTFGSGTRLTVV.